Presented here are 22 T cell receptor beta chains from one specimen sequenced in a study of cytomegalovirus exposure and HLA in healthy donors. PCR used 60 Vbeta primers and 13 Jbeta primers. Repertoires were generated with immunoSEQ multiplex PCR, while TCRdb's copy carries only in-frame clones and drops some. The sample contains about 100,000 clones, roughly 82% of which appear only once. Sequencing was carried out using PBMCs. The origin of the receptors is a man in his forties or fifties in good health and CMV-seronegative.

This sequence joins TRBV2 and TRBJ2-2, with TRBD1 matching over 9 bases. The CDR3 extends over 15 amino acids. The V segment lost 5 bases and the J segment 3 bases; nucleotides outside the gene matches: 4. Germline V gives CDR1 SNHLY, CDR2 FYNNEI. CDR3 amino acids: CASSRWTGDTGELFF. The CDR3 nucleotides are TGTGCCAGCAGTCGCTGGACAGGGGACACCGGGGAGCTGTTTTTT.

The chain links TRBV5-1 to TRBJ2-7; 11 positions agree with TRBD1. Germline V gene data show CDR1 as SGHRS and CDR2 as YFSETQ. The CDR3 contains 16 residues. The V segment lost 0 bases and the J segment 5 bases; nucleotides outside the gene matches: 7. The CDR3 DNA reads as TGCGCCAGCAGCTTGGTAGGGACAGGGGGTCAGAACGAGCAGTACTTC. Its translation is CASSLVGTGGQNEQYF.

This clone was observed a single time. CDR3 sequence (DNA): TGTGCCAGCAGCACCCTGAGGGCGGGAGGCTCCTACGAGCAGTACTTC. Its translation: CASSTLRAGGSYEQYF. J is TRBJ2-7 and V is TRBV7-8; 8 nucleotides agree with TRBD2. Germline V CDR1 and CDR2: SGHVS, FQNEAQ. The V segment lost 5 bases and the J segment 0 bases; nucleotides outside the gene matches: 9. This CDR3 has 16 residues.

The chain recombines TRBV6-6 with TRBJ1-5, with D maybe TRBD1 (6 bases). Trimming left V 5 bases short and J 0 bases short, with 14 bases between. CDR1 and CDR2 (germline): MNHNY, SVGAGI (reference sequence). The CDR3 has 16 residues. CDR3 residues: CASSPGQMYSNQPQHF. The CDR3 bases are TGTGCCAGCAGTCCCGGACAGATGTATAGCAATCAGCCCCAGCATTTT.

The chain employs TRBV4-2 and TRBJ2-7, with a weak D call TRBD1 (6 bases). Germline CDR1 and CDR2: LGHNA and YNFKEQ. The CDR3 has 13 amino acids. The V and J ends lost 4 bases and 2 bases respectively, with 9 bases between them. The CDR3 nucleotides are TGTGCCAGCAGCCCGACAGGCCCCTACGAGCAGTACTTC. Protein sequence: CASSPTGPYEQYF.

The chain has TRBV6-1 and TRBJ1-1; D remains unclear. V was cut by 1 base and J by 4 bases, with 7 bases left in between. This CDR3 spans 13 amino acids. CDR1 is MNHNS and CDR2 is SASEGT in the germline V gene. CDR3 sequence reads: CASSEDSFTEAFF. The CDR3 DNA reads as TGTGCCAGCAGTGAAGATTCTTTCACTGAAGCTTTCTTT.

This clone came up once. The V gene is TRBV7-2, the J gene TRBJ1-4; TRBD1 might be the D (5 bases). Trimming removed 1 base at V and 0 bases at J, with 12 bases between. The CDR3 has 17 residues. Germline values: CDR1 SGHTA, CDR2 FQGNSA. The CDR3 bases are TGTGCCAGCAGCTTAGACCCACCGGGGGCAACTAATGAAAAACTGTTTTTT. Translation gives CASSLDPPGATNEKLFF.

The rearrangement joins TRBV19 to TRBJ2-3; 9 positions match TRBD2. V trimming: 5 bases; J trimming: 4 bases; junction bases outside the gene matches: 16. Germline V gene data show CDR1 as LNHDA and CDR2 as SQIVND (reference sequence). The CDR3 loop spans 18 amino acids. This CDR3 is CASSPKPTPAGGADTQYF. CDR3 bases: TGTGCCAGTAGTCCTAAACCGACCCCGGCGGGGGGGGCAGATACGCAGTATTTT.

Only a few counts were recorded for this clone. The chain carries TRBV27 and TRBJ2-1; 14 bases map to TRBD2. The CDR3 spans 16 residues. Germline values: CDR1 MNHEY, CDR2 SMNVEV (reference sequence). The trim removed 2 bases at V and 7 bases at J, leaving 4 bases unmatched. The CDR3 region is CASSLKTSGRVNEQFF. CDR3 nucleotides: TGTGCCAGCAGTTTAAAGACTAGCGGGAGGGTAAATGAGCAGTTCTTC.

This clone was observed a few times. The V gene is TRBV11-2, the J gene TRBJ2-2; 10 bases line up with TRBD1. Germline V gives CDR1 SGHAT, CDR2 FQNNGV. This CDR3 is 14 amino acids long. Trimming at V came to 5 bases and at J to 8 bases, leaving 5 bases not matched to a gene. CDR3 sequence: CASSAGTGAGELFF. The CDR3, as DNA: TGTGCCAGCAGCGCCGGGACAGGGGCTGGGGAGCTGTTTTTT. Drawing the rest from reference TRBV11-2 and TRBJ2-2, the complete variable domain is EAGVAQSPRYKIIEKRQSVAFWCNPISGHATLYWYQQILGQGPKLLIQFQNNGVVDDSQLPKDRFSAERLKGVDSTLKIQPAKLEDSAVYLCASSAGTGAGELFFGEGSRLTVL.

The J gene is TRBJ2-1, the V gene TRBV7-9, with 12 bases that match TRBD2. V trimming: 5 bases; J trimming: 9 bases; junction bases outside the gene matches: 8. The CDR3 runs 15 residues. CDR1 and CDR2 from the germline V gene are SEHNR and FQNEAQ (reference sequence). CDR3 sequence reads: CASSGSSGRASEQFF. The CDR3 DNA sequence: TGTGCCAGCAGCGGCTCTAGCGGGAGGGCCTCTGAGCAGTTCTTC.

This clone appeared a few times. The rearrangement joins TRBV7-2 to TRBJ2-7; D might be TRBD2 (7 bases). CDR1 SGHTA and CDR2 FQGNSA come from the germline V gene. V lost 2 bases and J 4 bases, leaving 12 bases between the germline ends. CDR3 length equals 14 residues. In DNA form, the CDR3 reads TGTGCCAGCAGCTTACAACAGGGAGGGTACGAGCAGTACTTC. This sequence encodes CASSLQQGGYEQYF.

The gene calls are TRBV7-2 and TRBJ2-7; D is ambiguous. This CDR3 has 12 amino acids. Trimming pared 3 bases from V and 5 bases from J, leaving 8 bases between. Germline V CDR1 and CDR2: SGHTA, FQGNSA. In DNA, the CDR3 is TGTGCCAGCAGCTTGCCAGACAACGAGCAGTACTTC. Translating it yields CASSLPDNEQYF.

The genes are TRBV30 and TRBJ1-1; D possibly corresponds to TRBD1 (5 bases). Per the germline V gene, CDR1 is GTSNPN and CDR2 is SVGIG (reference sequence). The CDR3 runs to 14 residues. With 3 bases removed from V and 0 bases from J, the gap between germline ends came to 11 bases. Here the CDR3 DNA reads TGTGCCTGGAGGGCTGACAGTATGAACACTGAAGCTTTCTTT. Its protein is CAWRADSMNTEAFF.

The chain couples TRBV6-1 to TRBJ2-5, with D unclear. The CDR3 extends over 12 amino acids. Germline V gene sequence: CDR1 MNHNS, CDR2 SASEGT. V lost 6 bases and J 2 bases, leaving 7 bases between the germline ends. The CDR3 loop reads CASSRLQETQYF. For the CDR3, the DNA is TGTGCCAGCAGCCGGTTACAAGAGACCCAGTACTTC.

V gene TRBV30 combines with J gene TRBJ1-1; D uncertain. This CDR3 contains 12 residues. Germline values: CDR1 GTSNPN, CDR2 SVGIG (reference sequence). The ends were cut back, 1 base at V and 2 bases at J, with 5 bases in the middle. The CDR3 nucleotides are TGTGCCTGGAGTGATTTAAACACTGAAGCTTTCTTT. Translation gives CAWSDLNTEAFF.

The J gene is TRBJ2-1, the V gene TRBV6-1; 9 bases line up with TRBD1. The V and J ends lost 7 bases and 4 bases, in that order; junction bases with no gene match: 8. This CDR3 comprises 15 residues. Germline values: CDR1 MNHNS, CDR2 SASEGT. In DNA, the CDR3 is TGTGCCAGCAACACAGGGGGCGCGACTTACAATGAGCAGTTCTTC. Its translation is CASNTGGATYNEQFF.

The chain carries TRBV5-6 and TRBJ2-2; 7 bases are a match to TRBD2. This CDR3 has 16 amino acids. J gave up 0 bases and V 2 bases, and 4 bases lay outside the gene matches. CDR1 SGHDT and CDR2 YYEEEE come from the germline V gene. The CDR3 sequence: CASSFSAGANTGELFF. CDR3 nucleotides: TGTGCCAGCAGCTTCTCCGCGGGGGCGAACACCGGGGAGCTGTTTTTT.

This clone was counted between two and nine times. This chain links TRBV11-3 with TRBJ2-3; perhaps TRBD2 as D (5 bases). CDR3 length: 15 amino acids. V lost 5 bases, J lost 3 bases, and 15 bases lay in between. Germline V gene sequence: CDR1 SGHNT, CDR2 YENEEA. The CDR3 region is CASSPEGVVTDTQYF. The DNA for the CDR3 is TGTGCCAGCAGCCCAGAGGGAGTGGTTACAGATACGCAGTATTTT.

This clone came up a few times. Compared with germline, one end of the junction differs, possibly owing to a read error. This rearrangement joins TRBV19 to TRBJ1-4; the D gene is possibly TRBD1 (5 bases). The CDR3 spans 14 residues. The germline V gene encodes CDR1 LNHDA and CDR2 SQIVND (reference sequence). The CDR3 DNA reads TGTGCCAGTAGTATACAGGGTGCTAACGAAAAACTGTTTTTT. Encoded protein: CASSIQGANEKLFF.

The rearrangement uses TRBV4-2 and TRBJ2-1; a weak D match, TRBD2 (6 bases). Germline V gene sequence: CDR1 LGHNA, CDR2 YNFKEQ. With 0 bases removed from V and 4 bases from J, the gap between germline ends came to 13 bases. This CDR3 is 16 amino acids long. The CDR3 DNA reads TGTGCCAGCAGCCAAGATTTCGGGCGGGATTACAATGAGCAGTTCTTC. This gives the protein CASSQDFGRDYNEQFF.

The gene calls are TRBV2 and TRBJ2-3; 9 bases align to TRBD2. Germline loops: CDR1 SNHLY, CDR2 FYNNEI. V was pared by 6 bases and J by 0 bases, with 7 bases of the junction left unmatched. The CDR3 has 16 residues. This CDR3 is CASRKSSGASTDTQYF. The CDR3 DNA sequence: TGTGCCAGCAGAAAATCTAGCGGGGCTAGCACAGATACGCAGTATTTT.